This entry describes one TCR beta chain. These data originate in a study of patients and donors after allogeneic stem cell transplantation. Germline loops: CDR1 ENHRY, CDR2 SYGVKD. The CDR3 has 15 amino acids. Trimming pared 0 bases from V and 9 bases from J, leaving 12 bases between. TCRdb itself ran the RT-PCR reads through MiXCR, one entry per CDR3 protein. Of approximately 170,000 distinct CDR3 sequences in the sample, 24% are singletons; the top ten hold 26%. This TCR was sampled from a human donor who was either an allogeneic HSCT recipient or a stem cell or donor lymphocyte infusion donor (not recorded which). It is not recorded whose cells these are; they may come from a transplant donor. The sequenced sample consisted of blood, either unsorted or a sorted T cell fraction (not recorded which). J is TRBJ1-6 and V is TRBV10-3, with D possibly matching TRBD1 (6 bases). The CDR3 DNA is TGTGCCATCAGTGAGTCGTTTGAGGGGGGTTCACCCCTCCACTTT. It is translated as CAISESFEGGSPLHF.